The rows below give T cell receptor beta chains drawn from one sample of a study of blood T cell repertoires in COVID-19. Generated by immunoSEQ multiplex PCR, the TCRdb table keeps only in-frame clones and is missing some. The sample gives tens of thousands of clones, nearly 90% of which show up once; 4% to 6.5% is in the top ten. Material for sequencing was peripheral blood. The receptor source for this set is a man between 45 and 60 years old with acute or convalescent COVID-19. The conserved cysteine and the conserved F or W are not part of the CDR3 here. The order of the fields is V gene, CDR3 protein.

>TRBV12-5
ASGLVLGPQSGELF
>TRBV9
ASSVARGTEAF
>TRBV5-4
ASSKGQVEANEKLF
>TRBV19
ASSTGGQAVELF
>TRBV24-1
ATSDTQEVSRETQY
>TRBV4-1
ASSQAGEGTEAF
>TRBV3-1/TRBV3-2
ASSQPIGRDGYYGYT
>TRBV4-1
ASSQDWTGPGNTIY
>TRBV7-2
ASKPGGVAKQF
>TRBV5-1
ASSFGDNYGYT
>TRBV18
ASSFSGQNTEQY
>TRBV27
ASSPFTGLAINEQY
>TRBV4-1
ASSQVEGNSYGYT
>TRBV10-3
AISAASGPVSYNEQF
>TRBV4-1
ASSPSQGGSYEQY
>TRBV6-5
ASRQYRGEQY